The T cell receptor beta chain under discussion was sequenced for a study of T-cell memory formation after mild COVID-19. This clonotype showed up just a few times. What it binds is not known. From the 5' RACE reads, TCRdb called clonotypes with MiXCR, one entry per CDR3 protein. The table records a few hundred thousand distinct CDR3 sequences, approximately 19% of them present only once. Trimming removed 4 bases from V and 0 bases from J, with 13 bases in between. The V gene's germline CDR1 is DFQATT and CDR2 SNEGSKA (reference sequence). The CDR3 is 16 residues long. Study-level results: Memory sampled before infection contained some responding clones, suggesting cross-reactive memory joined.

The rearrangement joins TRBV20-1 to TRBJ2-6, with D perhaps matching TRBD2 (6 bases). What was sequenced was PBMCs or a T cell subset sorted from them (not recorded which). This clonotype originated in a man in his late teens or twenties who had mild COVID-19 (a few samples of this study predate the infection). Cell type and time point are not known. CDR3 DNA sequence: TGCAGTGCTACTGGAGGGCAGCCCTCTGGGGCCAACGTCCTGACTTTC. Its translation is CSATGGQPSGANVLTF.